A single sample is the source of the 11 T cell receptor beta chains below, sequenced in a study of blood T cell repertoires in COVID-19. Measured with immunoSEQ multiplex PCR; TCRdb has only the in-frame clones, and not every one. The profile shows 100,000 to 150,000 clones, roughly four fifths of them singletons. Specimen: peripheral blood. Receptors originate from an older woman with acute or convalescent COVID-19.

The sample holds a few counts of this clone. The rearrangement links TRBV19 to TRBJ1-4; D not certain. Germline values: CDR1 LNHDA, CDR2 SQIVND (reference sequence). The germline V and J ends were trimmed by 3 bases and 8 bases, with 16 bases remaining between them. The CDR3 is made up of 15 amino acids. In DNA form, the CDR3 reads TGTGCCAGTAGTATCTTACGCGGGAACCCCGAAAAACTGTTTTTT. Its translation is CASSILRGNPEKLFF.

The genes are TRBV11-3 and TRBJ2-2; TRBD1 is a possible D gene (6 bases). This CDR3 is built from 20 residues. The V gene lost 0 bases and the J gene lost 0 bases, with 20 bases spanning the gap. Per germline, CDR1 SGHNT and CDR2 YENEEA. CDR3 nucleotides: TGTGCCAGCAGCTTAGATATGGGTTGGGGCAGGGGCCCGAACACCGGGGAGCTGTTTTTT. This codes for CASSLDMGWGRGPNTGELFF.

V is TRBV19 and J is TRBJ2-1; TRBD2 agrees at 14 bases. CDR1 LNHDA and CDR2 SQIVND come from the germline V gene (reference sequence). CDR3 length: 13 amino acids. The J segment lost 13 bases and the V segment lost 7 bases, leaving 6 bases of the junction unmatched. The CDR3 protein is CASTTTSGGEQFF. In DNA form, the CDR3 reads TGTGCCAGTACCACGACTAGCGGGGGGGAACAGTTCTTC.

This clone occurred a few times. The gene calls are TRBV12-3 or TRBV12-4 and TRBJ1-2; D gene ambiguous. This CDR3 contains 11 residues. V was shortened by 4 bases and J by 4 bases, with 4 bases between the two germline ends. CDR3 coding DNA: TGTGCCAGCAGTTGGGCCTATGGCTACACCTTC. The encoded protein is CASSWAYGYTF.

The chain carries TRBV7-9 and TRBJ2-1; D unclear. This CDR3 spans 14 amino acids. In germline, CDR1 is SEHNR, CDR2 FQNEAQ (reference sequence). V was pared by 3 bases and J by 3 bases, with 9 bases between. CDR3 amino acids: CASSFTTDYNEQFF. The CDR3 nucleotides are TGTGCCAGCAGCTTCACCACTGACTACAATGAGCAGTTCTTC.

This clone has more than one count but fewer than ten. The rearrangement links TRBV6-7 to TRBJ1-6; 9 bases align to TRBD1. TRBV6-7 is an open reading frame whose function is uncertain. The J segment lost 10 bases and the V segment lost 0 bases, leaving 7 bases of the junction unmatched. This CDR3 contains 16 residues. Here the CDR3 DNA reads TGTGCCAGCAGTTACTCGGAGGGACAGGGCGCATCACCCCTCCACTTT. It yields the protein CASSYSEGQGASPLHF.

This chain connects TRBV27 to TRBJ1-3; the match to TRBD1 covers 9 bases. Per germline, CDR1 MNHEY and CDR2 SMNVEV (reference sequence). The CDR3 consists of 16 residues. V shed 5 bases, J shed 0 bases, and the junction held 5 bases outside the gene matches. CDR3 nucleotide sequence: TGTGCCAGCAGTCGAGGGACAGGGAACTCTGGAAACACCATATATTTT. It encodes CASSRGTGNSGNTIYF.

The chain combines TRBV25-1 with TRBJ1-2; the match to TRBD1 covers 7 bases. V was clipped by 1 base and J by 4 bases; unmatched bases: 0. Per germline, CDR1 MGHDK and CDR2 SYGVNS. The CDR3 consists of 13 residues. DNA of the CDR3: TGTGCCAGCAGTGAATCAGGGGGCTATGGCTACACCTTC. Residues: CASSESGGYGYTF.

The chain combines TRBV4-1 with TRBJ1-5; D remains unclear. Germline V lookup: CDR1 MGHRA, CDR2 YSYEKL. CDR3 length equals 15 residues. V dropped 0 bases and J dropped 2 bases, with 8 bases sitting between them. CDR3 amino acids: CASSQDQARNQPQHF. The CDR3 DNA follows: TGCGCCAGCAGCCAAGATCAGGCGCGCAATCAGCCCCAGCATTTT.

CDR3 nucleotides: TGTGCCAGCAGCTCCCCCGGGACAGGGCACTATGGCTACACCTTC. Protein sequence: CASSSPGTGHYGYTF. The rearrangement uses TRBV7-2 and TRBJ1-2, with 9 positions matching TRBD1. The V and J ends lost 4 bases and 3 bases, in that order; junction bases with no gene match: 6. CDR1 and CDR2 (germline): SGHTA, FQGNSA. The CDR3 totals 15 residues.

This clone was found once. The chain is built from TRBV5-6 and TRBJ1-2, with D perhaps TRBD1 (5 bases). CDR1 and CDR2 from the germline V gene are SGHDT and YYEEEE. V was shortened by 6 bases and J by 7 bases, with 13 bases between the two germline ends. CDR3 length: 12 residues. As DNA, the CDR3 is TGTGCCAGCAATACAGGTTCGATTGGCTACACCTTC. This sequence encodes CASNTGSIGYTF.